This T cell receptor beta chain emerged from a study of human T cells and chemical hapten exposure. CDR1 SEHNR and CDR2 FQNEAQ come from the germline V gene (reference sequence). The V end was cut by 2 bases, the J end by 2 bases, with 10 bases between. This CDR3 is 14 amino acids long. Time point of the sample: pre-sensitization, week 0. Regarding treatment: therapeutic diphenylcyclopropenone sensitization with weekly scalp DPC. TCRdb recomputed calls from the RACE reads with MiXCR, one row per CDR3 protein. The data hold some 51,000 distinct CDR3 sequences, with 9.4% observed a single time. This specimen consisted of whole blood, obtained in connection with sensitization to the hapten diphenylcyclopropenone (DPC). This TCR came from a woman in her thirties or forties with alopecia areata. Some clones in this sample may be carry-over from other donors' samples. J is TRBJ2-7 and V is TRBV7-9; D unclear. CDR3 protein: CASSLMYGTYEQYF. The CDR3 coding sequence is TGTGCCAGCAGCTTAATGTACGGAACCTACGAGCAGTACTTC.